These 20 T cell receptor beta chains were all obtained from the same sample, sequenced in a study of regulatory T cells in long-lasting Graves disease. Arm-PCR of CDR3 regions and iRepertoire HTBI primers were the basis on which TCR beta libraries were built. TCRdb redid the calling of the multiplex PCR reads with MiXCR, one entry per CDR3 protein. In the table there are 390,000 or so distinct CDR3 sequences, approximately 10% of which are singletons. Sample time point: newly diagnosed GD, antithyroid drugs for less than 3 months. PBMC RNA was the source of the TCR library. The data also belong to a second study, concerning T cells in Graves' hyperthyroidism and ophthalmopathy.

Source: peripheral blood mononuclear cells (PBMCs), taken at new diagnosis, from a patient treated with antithyroid drugs. All receptors come from a woman between 18 and 30 years old with Graves disease.

This clonotype was observed many times. V is TRBV6-5 and J is TRBJ2-3; 9 bases align to TRBD2. The CDR3 totals 18 residues. Germline values: CDR1 MNHEY, CDR2 SVGAGI. After removal of 0 bases from V and 5 bases from J, the junction contained 12 bases not matched to a gene. The CDR3 region has the DNA TGTGCCAGCAGTTACTCGAGTGGCGGGGGGGCGAATGAAGATACGCAGTATTTT. This gives the protein CASSYSSGGGANEDTQYF.

There are a few counts of this clonotype. The chain employs TRBV25-1 and TRBJ1-6; D is unresolved. Germline values: CDR1 MGHDK, CDR2 SYGVNS. Trimming shortened V by 5 bases and J by 6 bases, and 17 bases separated the two germline ends. The CDR3 consists of 16 residues. This CDR3 reads CASSSIRSLGNSPLHF. CDR3 DNA: TGTGCCAGCAGTTCAATCCGGTCTCTCGGTAATTCACCCCTCCACTTT.

This clonotype has only a few counts. The chain recombines TRBV6-5 with TRBJ1-3; weak D call: TRBD1 (5 bases). Trimming left V 0 bases short and J 0 bases short, with 9 bases between. The CDR3 consists of 16 residues. The germline CDR1 and CDR2 sequences are MNHEY and SVGAGI. The CDR3 coding sequence is TGTGCCAGCAGTTACTCGGGACGACTCTCTGGAAACACCATATATTTT. Translated, it gives CASSYSGRLSGNTIYF.

The V and J genes are TRBV9 and TRBJ2-3; perhaps TRBD2 as D (6 bases). Per germline, CDR1 SGDLS and CDR2 YYNGEE. The CDR3 is 14 residues long. V lost 3 bases and J 5 bases, leaving 13 bases between the germline ends. CDR3 sequence (DNA): TGTGCCAGCAGCGGCGGGGTCTGGGGAGATACGCAGTATTTT. This gives the protein CASSGGVWGDTQYF.

This clonotype appeared many times. This chain connects TRBV12-3 or TRBV12-4 to TRBJ1-5, with D hard to call. V gave up 7 bases and J gave up 5 bases, with 9 bases separating them. The CDR3 covers 12 residues. In nucleotides, the CDR3 is TGTGCCAGCACAACCCTCGATCAGCCCCAGCATTTT. Its protein is CASTTLDQPQHF.

The table lists this clonotype with many counts. This chain joins TRBV28 and TRBJ1-2; the D is unclear. Trimming stripped 6 bases from V and 8 bases from J, with 10 bases between. Germline CDR1 and CDR2: MDHEN and SYDVKM. The CDR3 has 11 amino acids. The CDR3 sequence: CASSRKEGYTF. The CDR3 region has the DNA TGTGCCAGCAGCCGGAAGGAAGGCTACACCTTC.

This clonotype was detected ten times or more. The CDR3 here is CASSLTLAGGHNEQFF. CDR3 in DNA: TGTGCCAGCAGCTTAACACTAGCGGGAGGTCACAATGAGCAGTTCTTC. V and J are TRBV7-3 and TRBJ2-1; TRBD2 agrees at 12 bases. Germline trimming cut 0 bases from V and 5 bases from J; bases unmatched to any gene: 2. This CDR3 region has 16 residues. Germline V lookup: CDR1 SGHTA, CDR2 FQGTGA. Variable domain in full (rest from reference TRBV7-3 and TRBJ2-1): GAGVSQTPSNKVTEKGKYVELRCDPISGHTALYWYRQSLGQGPEFLIYFQGTGAADDSGLPNDRFFAVRPEGSVSTLKIQRTERGDSAVYLCASSLTLAGGHNEQFFGPGTRLTVL.

This clonotype was seen at least ten times. The CDR3 loop is CASRTDRDVANYGYTF. CDR3 nucleotides: TGTGCCAGCAGAACTGACAGGGATGTAGCTAACTATGGCTACACCTTC. V is TRBV7-2 and J is TRBJ1-2, with 7 positions matching TRBD1. The CDR3 loop spans 16 amino acids. The germline V gene has CDR1 SGHTA and CDR2 FQGNSA. V lost 6 bases to trimming and J lost 0 bases; unmatched junction nucleotides: 10.

On this clonotype itself: A read error may be the cause here, since a much bigger clone is one base away. This sequence joins TRBV7-4 and TRBJ2-7; the D is unclear. V lost 2 bases to trimming and J lost 9 bases, with 14 bases between them. There are 13 residues in the CDR3. The germline CDR1 and CDR2 sequences are SGHVT and SQSDAQ. The CDR3 nucleotides read TGTGCCAGCAGCTTACTTGGCGGTGAAGTGCAGTACTTC. Protein: CASSLLGGEVQYF.

At least ten counts were recorded for this clonotype. The chain couples TRBV12-3 or TRBV12-4 to TRBJ2-1; either TRBD1 or TRBD2 may supply D (5 bases each). V dropped 6 bases and J dropped 6 bases, with 15 bases sitting between them. This CDR3 spans 14 amino acids. In nucleotides, the CDR3 is TGTGCCAGCAGGGTATCAGGGAGTGGCAATGAGCAGTTCTTC. Translated: CASRVSGSGNEQFF.

Turning to this clonotype: At one boundary the junction diverges from the germline segment, which might be a read error. The genes are TRBV10-3 and TRBJ1-2; 8 nucleotides align to TRBD1. Germline lookup yields CDR1 ENHRY and CDR2 SYGVKD. There are 14 residues in the CDR3. CDR3: CAISTDYRGDGCTF. The CDR3, as DNA: TGTGCCATCAGTACCGACTACAGGGGGGATGGCTGCACCTTC.

This clonotype was seen a few times. This sequence joins TRBV20-1 and TRBJ1-2; 8 bases fit TRBD1. Trimming cost V 3 bases and J 0 bases; bases outside gene matches: 9. Germline V gives CDR1 DFQATT, CDR2 SNEGSKA (reference sequence). The CDR3 extends over 16 amino acids. CDR3 nucleotide sequence: TGCAGTGCTAGTGCTGGACAGGGCCCGTCTAACTATGGCTACACCTTC. Protein product: CSASAGQGPSNYGYTF.

This clonotype was recorded at least ten times. The CDR3 coding sequence is TGTGCCAGCTCACCGCCACGGAGGAGCTCCTACAATGAGCAGTTCTTC. This translates into CASSPPRRSSYNEQFF. The V and J genes are TRBV18 and TRBJ2-1; TRBD2 might be the D (5 bases). The CDR3 runs 16 residues. The germline CDR1 and CDR2 sequences are KGHSH and LQKENI. Trimming cost V 3 bases and J 0 bases, with 12 bases left between them.

This clonotype was recorded at least ten times. This chain connects TRBV20-1 to TRBJ2-1, with D tentatively TRBD2 (6 bases). The germline CDR1 and CDR2 sequences are DFQATT and SNEGSKA (reference sequence). This CDR3 has 16 residues. V lost 1 base and J 8 bases, leaving 21 bases between the germline ends. The CDR3 region has the DNA TGCAGTGCTAGAGCCCGCAGGACTATAGATTTCGATGAGCAGTTCTTC. Protein sequence: CSARARRTIDFDEQFF.

The V and J genes are TRBV5-1 and TRBJ2-6; TRBD1 might be the D (5 bases). In germline, CDR1 is SGHRS, CDR2 YFSETQ. This CDR3 spans 17 amino acids. The V and J ends lost 3 bases and 0 bases respectively, with 13 bases between them. The CDR3 loop is CASSSGHSSSGANVLTF. The CDR3 DNA sequence: TGCGCCAGCAGCTCAGGACATTCTTCCTCTGGGGCCAACGTCCTGACTTTC.

This clonotype was seen repeatedly, ten times or more. The gene calls are TRBV6-2 or TRBV6-3 and TRBJ1-2, with a tentative D call TRBD1 (6 bases). Germline-derived CDR1 and CDR2 are MNHEY and SVGEGT. The CDR3 spans 14 residues. V was cut by 5 bases and J by 4 bases, with 14 bases left in between. The CDR3 region has the DNA TGTGCCAGCAGTGGGGGGCGTCAGGTCTATGGCTACACCTTC. This sequence encodes CASSGGRQVYGYTF.

The V and J genes are TRBV16 and TRBJ2-4, with 7 bases that match TRBD1. The CDR3 consists of 16 residues. V lost 3 bases and J lost 0; bases outside the gene matches: 5. Per the germline V gene, CDR1 is KGHSY and CDR2 is FQNENV. CDR3 region: CASSHPTGVAKNIQYF. CDR3 DNA sequence: TGTGCCAGCAGCCATCCCACAGGGGTAGCCAAAAACATTCAGTACTTC.

The V gene is TRBV4-3, the J gene TRBJ2-5, with 10 bases matching TRBD1. The CDR3 runs 14 residues. Germline V gives CDR1 LGHNA, CDR2 YSLEER. J was trimmed by 4 bases and V by 6 bases; bases with no gene match: 5. Written as DNA, the CDR3 is TGCGCCAGCAGTTACGGACAGGGGGTAGAGACCCAGTACTTC. As protein: CASSYGQGVETQYF.

On this clonotype: This sequence may be a read error, since a much larger clone differs from it by one base. The gene calls are TRBV2 and TRBJ1-4; possibly TRBD1 for D (6 bases). Germline-derived CDR1 and CDR2 are SNHLY and FYNNEI. There are 15 residues in the CDR3. DNA for the CDR3: TGTGCCAGCAGTGAAACAGGGTGGCCCAATGAAGAACTGTTTTTT. Translating gives CASSETGWPNEELFF.

This clonotype was recorded many times. The rearrangement uses TRBV6-5 and TRBJ2-5; 10 positions match TRBD1. CDR1 and CDR2 (germline): MNHEY, SVGAGI. The CDR3 extends over 18 amino acids. V lost 1 base to trimming and J lost 8 bases; unmatched junction nucleotides: 16. The CDR3 is CASSYFNAHSGTGDTQYF. The CDR3 nucleotides read TGTGCCAGCAGTTACTTTAATGCCCATTCCGGGACAGGGGATACCCAGTACTTC.